The rows below give T cell receptor beta chains drawn from one sample of a study of shared clonotypes between healthy human individuals. The repertoire was sequenced with immunoSEQ multiplex PCR; TCRdb's copy has only in-frame clones and lacks some. This repertoire shows more than 2,000,000 clones, around 90% found once; its top ten account for over 0.12%. The sample comprised naive CD4+ T cells sorted from blood. These receptors all stem from a young man in good health. Each CDR3 is given with its conserved first and last residue. The order of the fields is D gene, clone size, J gene, V gene, CDR3 protein, CDR3 DNA. The D gene is left open where the match is weak. Size tells how often a clone was seen (once, few, many) or the class of an expanded clone, and some rows leave it out.

>NA|NA|TRBJ1-1|TRBV30
CAWSVTVYTEAFF
TGTGCCTGGAGTGTAACAGTATACACTGAAGCTTTCTTT
>TRBD2|NA|TRBJ2-1|TRBV27
CASSFQFRGGATNEQFF
TGTGCCAGCAGTTTTCAATTCCGCGGGGGGGCGACCAATGAGCAGTTCTTC
>NA|once|TRBJ2-7|TRBV10-3
CAITPGADSYEQYF
TGTGCCATCACCCCGGGGGCCGACTCCTACGAGCAGTACTTC
>TRBD1|NA|TRBJ1-2|TRBV4-1
CASSHSPQGAGTF
TGCGCCAGCAGCCACTCTCCTCAGGGGGCGGGAACCTTC
>NA|NA|TRBJ2-2|TRBV28
CASSPGRGGELFF
TGTGCCAGCAGCCCTGGACGGGGCGGGGAGCTGTTTTTT
>NA|NA|TRBJ1-1|TRBV6-1
CASSDLSEAFF
TGTGCCAGCAGTGATCTCTCTGAAGCTTTCTTT
>NA|NA|TRBJ1-5|TRBV2
CASSDPTEGTGQPQHF
TGTGCCAGCAGCGATCCAACAGAGGGGACGGGTCAGCCCCAGCATTTT
>NA|NA|TRBJ2-3|TRBV11-2
CASSLRDPRDTQYF
TGTGCCAGCAGCTTGAGGGACCCCCGGGATACGCAGTATTTT
>TRBD2|NA|TRBJ2-1|TRBV18
CASSPQPGLAAHNEQFF
TGTGCCAGCTCACCACAGCCGGGACTAGCGGCCCACAATGAGCAGTTCTTC
>TRBD2|NA|TRBJ2-1|TRBV5-1
CASSLYGGGPNPTYYNEQFF
TGCGCCAGCAGCTTGTATGGCGGGGGGCCCAACCCGACCTACTACAATGAGCAGTTCTTC
>NA|few|TRBJ1-6|TRBV30
CAFGRLIGSPLHF
TGTGCCTTCGGACGCCTAATCGGTTCACCCCTCCACTTT